Included here is one TCR beta chain sequence, with context. The data were taken from a study of PD-L1 blockade in urothelial cancer. Across the whole study: Anywhere from 0 to 3 prior chemotherapy regimens had been received by patients.

The method was immunoSEQ multiplex PCR; TCRdb's version includes in-frame clones alone and lacks a portion of them. The repertoire holds under 45,000 clones, with 82% as singletons. V was clipped by 5 bases and J by 4 bases; unmatched bases: 10. Germline CDR1 reads SGHAT; CDR2 reads FQDESV (reference sequence). This CDR3 region has 15 residues. The sample consisted of PBMCs, taken around atezolizumab (anti-PD-L1) treatment. The receptor was derived from a man aged 60-69 years with urothelial cancer. The rearrangement joins TRBV11-1 to TRBJ1-1, with 7 nucleotides matching TRBD1. The CDR3 region has the DNA TGTGCCAGCAGCCCACGCTCGACAGGGTCCACTGAAGCTTTCTTT. This codes for CASSPRSTGSTEAFF.